The 2 T cell receptor beta chains below were found in one sample sequenced in a study of graft-versus-host responses after intestinal transplantation. Antigens of these TCRs are unknown. The table came from immunoSEQ multiplex PCR; TCRdb's copy has only in-frame clones and leaves some out. Of 120,000 or so clones detected, 90% to 95% appear once; the ten largest clones hold about 0.54%. Material: unstimulated CD8+ T cells sorted from spleen or lymph node cells, obtained before intestinal transplant. The receptors shown here come from a human donor who received an intestinal transplant.

The chain employs TRBV6-5 and TRBJ2-1; D call uncertain. The CDR3 extends over 13 amino acids. Trimming removed 3 bases from V and 4 bases from J, with 7 bases in between. Germline lookup yields CDR1 MNHEY and CDR2 SVGAGI. In DNA form, the CDR3 reads TGTGCCAGCAGTTATCGTGCGTACAATGAGCAGTTCTTC. Translated, it gives CASSYRAYNEQFF.

The chain recombines TRBV4-2 with TRBJ2-4; D is unresolved. CDR3 length equals 12 residues. Trimming pared 0 bases from V and 9 bases from J, leaving 6 bases between. The germline V gene encodes CDR1 LGHNA and CDR2 YNFKEQ. The CDR3 is CASSQDPPIQYF. CDR3 DNA sequence: TGTGCCAGCAGCCAAGATCCCCCCATTCAGTACTTC.